The 10 T cell receptor beta chains given below trace back to one sample, sequenced in a study of blood T cell repertoires in COVID-19 (dated by TCRdb to about 2020). The receptor library was made with the immunoSEQ multiplex PCR assay. As stored in TCRdb, this immuneACCESS dataset retains in-frame rearrangements with V and J assigned. A fraction of the clones does not appear; measured against another copy, unresolved V genes explain less than half of the discrepancy, and the remainder lacks a known reason. For this sample the table gives about 210,000 clones, of which 82% were detected only once. The ten biggest clones cover approximately 5.2% of the sample. Sequencing was carried out using peripheral blood. The receptors derive from a woman in her sixties or seventies with COVID-19, enrolled during active disease.

Only one count was recorded for this clone. The chain employs TRBV28 and TRBJ2-7; TRBD1 agrees at 8 bases. Germline V gives CDR1 MDHEN, CDR2 SYDVKM. The CDR3 contains 15 residues. V shed 4 bases, J shed 2 bases, and the junction held 7 bases outside the gene matches. CDR3 residues: CASSSPGQAPYEQYF. DNA for the CDR3: TGTGCCAGCAGTTCACCGGGACAGGCGCCCTACGAGCAGTACTTC. Looking up the rest from reference TRBV28 and TRBJ2-7 gives the full variable domain: DVKVTQSSRYLVKRTGEKVFLECVQDMDHENMFWYRQDPGLGLRLIYFSYDVKMKEKGDIPEGYSVSREKKERFSLILESASTNQTSMYLCASSSPGQAPYEQYFGPGTRLTVT.

The chain recombines TRBV10-1 with TRBJ2-3; 13 positions match TRBD2. V lost 4 bases, J lost 2 bases, and 3 bases stayed unmatched. Germline V gene lookup returns CDR1 WNHNN and CDR2 SYGVQD (reference sequence). The CDR3 length is 16 residues. CDR3 loop: CASSGGLAGVTDTQYF. DNA of the CDR3: TGCGCCAGCAGTGGTGGACTAGCGGGAGTCACAGATACGCAGTATTTT.

The CDR3 region is CASLRGVGSPLHF. The CDR3 bases are TGTGCCAGCCTCCGGGGGGTCGGTTCACCCCTCCACTTT. The rearrangement joins TRBV28 to TRBJ1-6, with D maybe TRBD1 (5 bases). Germline V CDR1 and CDR2: MDHEN, SYDVKM. Trimming cost V 8 bases and J 9 bases, with 14 bases left between them. CDR3 length equals 13 residues.

V gene TRBV19 combines with J gene TRBJ1-2, with D tentatively TRBD1 (6 bases). CDR3 length: 13 amino acids. Germline loops: CDR1 LNHDA, CDR2 SQIVND (reference sequence). V lost 8 bases and J lost 7, with 17 bases in between. CDR3 protein: CASYTGSRGGYTF. CDR3 nucleotide sequence: TGTGCCAGTTATACAGGGTCCAGGGGTGGCTACACCTTC.

The chain combines TRBV19 with TRBJ2-2; 7 bases agree with TRBD2. Germline trimming cut 3 bases from V and 4 bases from J; bases unmatched to any gene: 8. Germline CDR1 LNHDA, CDR2 SQIVND (reference sequence). The CDR3 extends over 16 amino acids. The DNA for the CDR3 is TGTGCCAGTAGTATTTACGGGGGGTCGAGCACCGGGGAGCTGTTTTTT. Its protein is CASSIYGGSSTGELFF. Full variable domain (rest looked up from reference TRBV19 and TRBJ2-2): DGGITQSPKYLFRKEGQNVTLSCEQNLNHDAMYWYRQDPGQGLRLIYYSQIVNDFQKGDIAEGYSVSREKKESFPLTVTSAQKNPTAFYLCASSIYGGSSTGELFFGEGSRLTVL.

V gene TRBV18 combines with J gene TRBJ1-1; perhaps TRBD1 as D (5 bases). Trimming shortened V by 5 bases and J by 2 bases, and 15 bases separated the two germline ends. Germline V gene lookup returns CDR1 KGHSH and CDR2 LQKENI. The CDR3 sequence is 15 residues long. CDR3 amino acids: CASSSQGAENTEAFF. In nucleotides, the CDR3 is TGTGCCAGCTCATCGCAGGGTGCAGAAAACACTGAAGCTTTCTTT.

The chain uses TRBV6-1 and TRBJ2-7; possibly TRBD1 for D (5 bases). CDR3 length equals 14 residues. The V end lost 2 bases, the J end lost 0 bases, and 8 bases lay between the germline ends. Germline CDR1 reads MNHNS; CDR2 reads SASEGT. CDR3 sequence reads: CASSEMTASYEQYF. CDR3 DNA: TGTGCCAGCAGTGAAATGACAGCCTCCTACGAGCAGTACTTC.

V gene TRBV7-9 combines with J gene TRBJ2-5, with 9 bases lining up with TRBD2. With 5 bases clipped from V and 5 bases from J, the junction kept 9 bases outside the gene matches. The CDR3 sequence is 15 residues long. Germline assignment: CDR1 SEHNR and CDR2 FQNEAQ (reference sequence). The CDR3 region has the DNA TGTGCCAGCAGCAAGAGCGGGAGGAGGGGGGAGACCCAGTACTTC. It is translated as CASSKSGRRGETQYF.

The chain employs TRBV21-1 and TRBJ1-5; TRBD1, the table's D call, lacks a check against the DNA. TRBV21-1 is a listed pseudogene. This CDR3 comprises 16 residues. CDR3 in amino acids: CASVLRGPYSNQPQHF. CDR3 DNA: TGTGCCAGCGTTTTGAGGGGGCCATATAGCAATCAGCCCCAGCATTTT.

Notes on this clone: In the same sample, other DNA sequences code for this CDR3. V gene TRBV28 combines with J gene TRBJ1-2; 8 bases are a match to TRBD1. From germline, CDR1 is MDHEN and CDR2 SYDVKM. Trimming at V came to 5 bases and at J to 4 bases, leaving 3 bases not matched to a gene. The CDR3 runs 13 residues. CDR3 protein: CASSPTGAYGYTF. The CDR3, as DNA: TGTGCCAGCAGTCCGACAGGGGCCTATGGCTACACCTTC.